Each of the 15 T cell receptor beta chains below was sequenced from the same sample in a study of blood T cells in healthy people across ages. It was with a sample-barcoded 5' primer and a J-beta primer mix that a second PCR of about 6 to 12 cycles was run. MiXCR was run by TCRdb on the 5' RACE reads, yielding one entry per CDR3 protein. The table lists hundreds of thousands of distinct CDR3 sequences, 25% to 35% of them singletons, with around 16% in the top ten. Sequencing was carried out using blood. The receptors derive from an elderly woman in good health.

This clonotype appeared many times. This chain connects TRBV20-1 to TRBJ2-7; no firm D call. CDR3 size: 13 residues. Trimming took 3 bases from V and 3 from J, leaving 12 bases between them. Germline V gives CDR1 DFQATT, CDR2 SNEGSKA (reference sequence). CDR3 sequence reads: CSARASAGYEQYF. The CDR3 DNA follows: TGCAGTGCTAGGGCCAGCGCTGGCTACGAGCAGTACTTC.

The V and J genes are TRBV7-8 and TRBJ1-5, with TRBD1 matching over 9 bases. CDR3 size: 17 residues. Germline V gene lookup returns CDR1 SGHVS and CDR2 FQNEAQ. The trim removed 2 bases at V and 2 bases at J, leaving 7 bases unmatched. The chain's CDR3 is CASSLYRGQGGNQPQHF. The CDR3 DNA follows: TGTGCCAGCAGCTTATACAGGGGGCAGGGCGGCAATCAGCCCCAGCATTTT.

CDR3 bases: TGCAGTGCTATAGCCGGGACTAGCGGCTACAATGAGCAGTTCTTC. This sequence encodes CSAIAGTSGYNEQFF. This rearrangement joins TRBV20-1 to TRBJ2-1, with 11 bases fitting TRBD2. Germline CDR1 reads DFQATT; CDR2 reads SNEGSKA (reference sequence). The CDR3 consists of 15 residues. V dropped 4 bases and J dropped 3; count of bases not matched to a gene: 5.

This clonotype was counted at least ten times. The junction departs from germline at one end; a sequencing error may be responsible. The chain joins TRBV5-1 to TRBJ2-1; weak D call: TRBD1 (6 bases). The CDR3 consists of 11 residues. CDR1 is SGHRS, CDR2 YFSETQ, per germline. The CDR3 DNA sequence: TGTGCCAGCAGGGGTTATAATGAGCAGTTCTTC. This translates into CASRGYNEQFF.

In this sample, this clonotype turned up many times. J is TRBJ2-1 and V is TRBV12-3 or TRBV12-4, with 12 bases matching TRBD2. The junction had 7 bases not matched to a gene; V was cut back by 7 bases and J by 6 bases. The CDR3 extends over 15 amino acids. DNA for the CDR3: TGTGCCAGCAACCCTAGCGGGGGGGCCTCCAATGAGCAGTTCTTC. Translating gives CASNPSGGASNEQFF.

Regarding this clonotype: It may be a read error: a sequence one base away is much more abundant. The CDR3 region has the DNA TGCGCCAGCAGGGCCGGGACAGGTGGAAAGCAGTACTTC. Its protein is CASRAGTGGKQYF. V gene TRBV10-1 combines with J gene TRBJ2-4; TRBD1 matches at 8 bases. J lost 13 bases, V lost 6 bases, and 11 bases had no gene match. The CDR3 length is 13 residues. Germline V gene sequence: CDR1 WNHNN, CDR2 SYGVQD (reference sequence).

This clonotype was counted many times. The chain is built from TRBV7-6 and TRBJ2-1; possibly TRBD2 for D (7 bases). This CDR3 contains 14 residues. CDR1 and CDR2 from the germline V gene are SGHVS and FNYEAQ. The V end lost 3 bases, the J end lost 6 bases, and 12 bases lay between the germline ends. CDR3 in DNA: TGTGCCAGCAGCTTCGGGGGGCTGAGCAATGAGCAGTTCTTC. It is translated as CASSFGGLSNEQFF.

The CDR3 sequence is CSATSTSYEQYF. The DNA for the CDR3 is TGCAGTGCCACCTCGACTTCCTACGAGCAGTACTTC. The chain employs TRBV20-1 and TRBJ2-7; D gene uncertain. With 6 bases removed from V and 1 base from J, the gap between germline ends came to 10 bases. Germline lookup yields CDR1 DFQATT and CDR2 SNEGSKA (reference sequence). The CDR3 loop spans 12 amino acids.

The genes are TRBV6-1 and TRBJ1-1, with TRBD1 as a possible D gene (6 bases). This CDR3 contains 15 residues. CDR1 and CDR2 (germline): MNHNS, SASEGT. With 5 bases removed from V and 0 bases from J, the gap between germline ends came to 13 bases. CDR3 sequence: CASSPIRGLNTEAFF. DNA for the CDR3: TGTGCCAGCAGTCCAATCAGGGGTTTGAACACTGAAGCTTTCTTT.

This clonotype has just one count. A read error may explain this, as a much larger clone is one base away. The chain employs TRBV7-8 and TRBJ2-3; D unclear. Germline values: CDR1 SGHVS, CDR2 FQNEAQ. Trimming removed 1 base at V and 2 bases at J, with 16 bases between. The CDR3 is 17 residues long. CDR3 coding DNA: TGTGCCAGCAGCTTAGGAGGCGCCTCTCGGACCACAGATACGCAGTATTTT. It yields the protein CASSLGGASRTTDTQYF. The full variable domain, in which reference TRBV7-8 and TRBJ2-3 provide the parts outside the CDR3, is GAGVSQSPRYKVAKRGQDVALRCDPISGHVSLFWYQQALGQGPEFLTYFQNEAQLDKSGLPSDRFFAERPEGSVSTLKIQRTQQEDSAVYLCASSLGGASRTTDTQYFGPGTRLTVL.

This clonotype was observed many times. The chain employs TRBV29-1 and TRBJ2-5; no firm D call. This CDR3 contains 13 residues. V was trimmed by 0 bases and J by 3 bases, leaving 8 bases between them. Germline CDR1 is SQVTM and CDR2 is ANQGSEA. In nucleotides, the CDR3 is TGCAGCGTTGAAGATTGGTGGAAAGAGACCCAGTACTTC. The encoded protein is CSVEDWWKETQYF. Using reference TRBV29-1 and TRBJ2-5 for the parts outside the CDR3, the full variable domain is SAVISQKPSRDICQRGTSLTIQCQVDSQVTMMFWYRQQPGQSLTLIATANQGSEATYESGFVIDKFPISRPNLTFSTLTVSNMSPEDSSIYLCSVEDWWKETQYFGPGTRLLVL.

The rearrangement links TRBV12-5 to TRBJ2-7, with D uncertain. Germline V gives CDR1 LGHNT, CDR2 FRNRAP. The V end lost 1 base, the J end lost 11 bases, and 9 bases lay between the germline ends. The length of the CDR3 is 11 residues. CDR3 region: CASGLGKMEYF. CDR3 bases: TGTGCTAGTGGTTTGGGGAAAATGGAGTACTTC.

The J gene is TRBJ1-2, the V gene TRBV7-2; perhaps TRBD1 as D (5 bases). Germline CDR1 reads SGHTA; CDR2 reads FQGNSA. V was pared by 2 bases and J by 13 bases, with 17 bases between. The CDR3 length is 13 residues. The DNA of the CDR3 is TGTGCCAGCAGCTTATCAGGGCCCACCAATTGCACCTTC. It translates to CASSLSGPTNCTF.

This sequence joins TRBV20-1 and TRBJ2-5, with TRBD2 matching 8 bases. The DNA matches TRBJ2-7 better at its end, which makes the J call doubtful. CDR3 length equals 14 residues. Per germline, CDR1 DFQATT and CDR2 SNEGSKA (reference sequence). The CDR3, as DNA: TGCAGTGCTAGAGATGCCAGCGGGGGAAACGAGCAGTACTTC. It translates to CSARDASGGNEQYF.

A note on this clonotype: This may be a read error, as it is one base from a much larger clone. V usage is TRBV14 and J usage is TRBJ2-5; D gene uncertain. This CDR3 has 12 residues. Germline V CDR1 and CDR2: SGHDN, FVKESK. In DNA form, the CDR3 reads TGTGCCAGCAACCAAGCCCCAGAGACCCAGTACTTC. Protein product: CASNQAPETQYF.